Below are 17 T cell receptor beta chains sequenced from a single sample in a study of cytomegalovirus exposure and HLA in healthy donors. It was with 60 Vbeta and 13 Jbeta primers that the PCR ran. Sequencing was performed with immunoSEQ multiplex PCR; in TCRdb, only in-frame clones are kept and a portion is missing. The sample carries some 150,000 clones, more than 60% recorded once. The sample consisted of PBMCs. All receptors come from a man aged 40-49 years in good health and CMV-seronegative.

The J gene is TRBJ1-3, the V gene TRBV6-5; 7 nucleotides line up with TRBD1. Unmatched junction bases numbered 7, after V lost 0 bases and J lost 5 bases. Germline CDR1 is MNHEY and CDR2 is SVGAGI. The CDR3 runs 16 residues. The CDR3 region is CASSYSVVRGRNTIYF. Here the CDR3 DNA reads TGTGCCAGCAGTTACTCGGTAGTCAGGGGGAGAAACACCATATATTTT.

Concerning this clone itself: Sequence at one end of the junction differs from germline and may be a read error. This rearrangement joins TRBV4-2 to TRBJ2-7; D not resolved. Per the germline V gene, CDR1 is LGHNA and CDR2 is YNFKEQ. CDR3 length equals 11 residues. CDR3 DNA: TGTGCCAGCAGCCAAGACTGTGACAAACGCTTC. Residues: CASSQDCDKRF.

This clone was seen a few times. The chain is built from TRBV28 and TRBJ1-5; possibly TRBD1 for D (6 bases). V shed 6 bases and J shed 1 base, with 19 bases lying between them. The CDR3 length is 17 residues. Germline loops: CDR1 MDHEN, CDR2 SYDVKM. The CDR3 DNA follows: TGTGCCAGCAGCCAGACGGACAGCCTAAAAAGCAATCAGCCCCAGCATTTT. Translating gives CASSQTDSLKSNQPQHF.

This clone has more than one count but fewer than ten. Other DNA sequences in the same sample also yield this CDR3. The rearrangement links TRBV5-1 to TRBJ2-3, with 10 positions matching TRBD2. CDR3 length: 15 residues. The germline V gene encodes CDR1 SGHRS and CDR2 YFSETQ. V shed 1 base, J shed 4 bases, and the junction held 3 bases outside the gene matches. CDR3 in amino acids: CASSLRAGGADTQYF. The CDR3 region has the DNA TGCGCCAGCAGCTTGCGAGCGGGGGGGGCAGATACGCAGTATTTT.

J is TRBJ1-1 and V is TRBV6-5; D may be TRBD1 (5 bases). This CDR3 contains 14 residues. Trimming cost V 5 bases and J 3 bases, with 13 bases left between them. Per the germline V gene, CDR1 is MNHEY and CDR2 is SVGAGI. The DNA of the CDR3 is TGTGCCAGCAGTCTCCTGTGGGGGGACACTGAAGCTTTCTTT. This codes for CASSLLWGDTEAFF.

The chain joins TRBV2 to TRBJ2-1; TRBD2 matches at 8 bases. Unmatched junction bases numbered 7, after V lost 3 bases and J lost 6 bases. The CDR3 extends over 15 amino acids. Germline V gene sequence: CDR1 SNHLY, CDR2 FYNNEI. This chain's CDR3 is CASSETSAAINEQFF. The CDR3 coding sequence is TGTGCCAGCAGTGAGACTAGCGCTGCGATCAATGAGCAGTTCTTC.

This chain uses TRBV7-3 with TRBJ1-2, with D possibly TRBD1 on 6 matching bases. The CDR3 totals 13 residues. V was pared by 1 base and J by 8 bases, with 11 bases between. The germline V gene encodes CDR1 SGHTA and CDR2 FQGTGA. The CDR3 region has the DNA TGTGCCAGCAGCTTAAGCAGGGGCGGCGGCTACACCTTC. It yields the protein CASSLSRGGGYTF.

The J gene is TRBJ2-5, the V gene TRBV30; 7 positions match TRBD2. Looked up from germline, CDR1 is GTSNPN and CDR2 is SVGIG (reference sequence). CDR3 length equals 15 residues. CDR3 in amino acids: CASHPRRGSQETQYF. The DNA for the CDR3 is TGTGCATCACACCCGCGGCGGGGGTCCCAAGAGACCCAGTACTTC.

The chain recombines TRBV5-1 with TRBJ2-5, with 7 bases identical to TRBD1. The J call may be mistaken, given a closer DNA end match to TRBJ2-7. This CDR3 region has 14 residues. CDR1 and CDR2 from the germline V gene are SGHRS and YFSETQ. The CDR3 DNA reads as TGCGCCAGCAGCCCCGGGACAGTCCTCAACGAGCAGTACTTC. It is translated as CASSPGTVLNEQYF.

The CDR3 reads CASSPQGAGNTIYF. The CDR3 nucleotides read TGTGCCAGCAGCCCGCAGGGGGCTGGAAACACCATATATTTT. The chain recombines TRBV9 with TRBJ1-3, with 7 nucleotides matching TRBD1. Germline V gene data show CDR1 as SGDLS and CDR2 as YYNGEE. This CDR3 comprises 14 residues. Germline trimming cut 4 bases from V and 2 bases from J; bases unmatched to any gene: 3.

J is TRBJ1-5 and V is TRBV19, with TRBD1 as a possible D gene (5 bases). V shed 8 bases and J shed 9 bases, with 17 bases lying between them. CDR3 length equals 13 residues. Per germline, CDR1 LNHDA and CDR2 SQIVND (reference sequence). The CDR3 DNA reads as TGTGCCAGTCGTCAGACAGTTGCAGGGCCCCAGCATTTT. It encodes CASRQTVAGPQHF.

The rearrangement uses TRBV19 and TRBJ1-5; tentative D call: TRBD1 (5 bases). V lost 3 bases to trimming and J lost 1 base, with 7 bases between them. Germline assignment: CDR1 LNHDA and CDR2 SQIVND (reference sequence). The CDR3 runs 14 residues. CDR3 sequence: CASSIQGSNQPQHF. The CDR3 DNA reads TGTGCCAGTAGTATTCAGGGAAGCAATCAGCCCCAGCATTTT.

J is TRBJ1-1 and V is TRBV13, with D unclear. Germline V CDR1 and CDR2: PRHDT, FYEKMQ (reference sequence). The CDR3 length is 17 residues. V lost 1 base, J lost 1 base, and 16 bases lay in between. CDR3 nucleotides: TGTGCCAGCAGCTTAGTCGGAGGCCCAAGCCGGAACACTGAAGCTTTCTTT. Translating it yields CASSLVGGPSRNTEAFF.

The chain uses TRBV5-1 and TRBJ2-5; tentative D call: TRBD2 (6 bases). V lost 7 bases, J lost 2 bases, and 9 bases lay in between. This CDR3 spans 12 amino acids. Germline V gene data show CDR1 as SGHRS and CDR2 as YFSETQ. The CDR3 is CASGGTQETQYF. As DNA, the CDR3 is TGCGCCAGCGGGGGGACTCAAGAGACCCAGTACTTC.

The rearrangement uses TRBV14 and TRBJ2-7, with TRBD1 as a possible D gene (5 bases). The CDR3 spans 14 residues. Germline-derived CDR1 and CDR2 are SGHDN and FVKESK. Deletions cut 1 base from V and 6 bases from J, with 13 bases between. CDR3 nucleotide sequence: TGTGCCAGCAGCCAAGTAAGGGGCCCATCCGAGCAGTACTTC. It yields the protein CASSQVRGPSEQYF.

The count of this clone is one. The gene calls are TRBV4-1 and TRBJ1-3; a weak D match, TRBD1 (5 bases). V lost 4 bases, J lost 2 bases, and 21 bases lay in between. Per the germline V gene, CDR1 is MGHRA and CDR2 is YSYEKL. There are 18 residues in the CDR3. CDR3 coding DNA: TGCGCCAGCAGCCCCCAGCTACTCGGGGGACCGGCTGGAAACACCATATATTTT. Translating gives CASSPQLLGGPAGNTIYF.

J is TRBJ1-4 and V is TRBV28; no definite D call. The germline V and J ends were trimmed by 4 bases and 0 bases, with 12 bases remaining between them. The length of the CDR3 is 16 residues. The germline CDR1 and CDR2 sequences are MDHEN and SYDVKM. For the CDR3, the DNA is TGTGCCAGCAGTTCCCCCAGAGGTCCAACTAATGAAAAACTGTTTTTT. Its translation: CASSSPRGPTNEKLFF. The full variable domain, in which reference TRBV28 and TRBJ1-4 provide the parts outside the CDR3, is DVKVTQSSRYLVKRTGEKVFLECVQDMDHENMFWYRQDPGLGLRLIYFSYDVKMKEKGDIPEGYSVSREKKERFSLILESASTNQTSMYLCASSSPRGPTNEKLFFGSGTQLSVL.